This is a list of T cell receptor beta chains from one sample in a study of blood T cell repertoires in COVID-19. Sequencing used immunoSEQ multiplex PCR; TCRdb keeps in-frame clones, though not all of them. The sample yields about 260,000 clones, 85% to 90% seen once. Sequencing input: peripheral blood. These receptor sequences come from a woman aged 40 to 55 who had recovered from COVID-19. Each CDR3 is given with its conserved first and last residue. Fields, in order: clone size, V gene, J gene, D gene, CDR3 protein, CDR3 DNA. The D gene is left open where the match is weak. Size values are once, few and many counts, or a class for expanded clones, and some rows have none.

size: .; V: TRBV2; J: TRBJ1-6; D: .; CDR3: CASSEQGWSSPLHF; DNA: TGTGCCAGCAGCGAACAGGGTTGGTCCTCACCCCTCCACTTT
size: once; V: TRBV12-3/TRBV12-4; J: TRBJ2-2; D: .; CDR3: CASTHGRVGELFF; DNA: TGTGCCAGCACCCACGGGCGGGTCGGTGAGCTGTTTTTT
size: .; V: TRBV6-5; J: TRBJ2-7; D: .; CDR3: CASRRARGSYEQYF; DNA: TGTGCCAGCAGGAGGGCACGGGGATCCTACGAGCAGTACTTC
size: few; V: TRBV27; J: TRBJ1-6; D: TRBD1; CDR3: CASRLYLEDRSSPLHF; DNA: TGTGCCAGCCGGTTGTATCTCGAGGACAGGTCTTCACCCCTCCACTTT
size: .; V: TRBV4-1; J: TRBJ1-4; D: .; CDR3: CASSQDQTTNEKLFF; DNA: TGCGCCAGCAGCCAAGATCAGACAACTAATGAAAAACTGTTTTTT
size: .; V: TRBV7-2; J: TRBJ2-7; D: .; CDR3: CASSLAADSSYEQYF; DNA: TGTGCCAGCAGCTTAGCGGCGGACAGCTCCTACGAGCAGTACTTC
size: .; V: TRBV6-5; J: TRBJ2-3; D: .; CDR3: CASSYSGGRDTQYF; DNA: TGTGCCAGCAGTTATTCGGGGGGCAGAGATACGCAGTATTTT
size: .; V: TRBV5-5; J: TRBJ2-6; D: .; CDR3: CASSFPTRPSGANVLTF; DNA: TGTGCCAGCAGCTTCCCGACAAGGCCCTCTGGGGCCAACGTCCTGACTTTC
size: .; V: TRBV5-4; J: TRBJ2-4; D: .; CDR3: CASSLKTGNIQYF; DNA: TGTGCCAGCAGCTTAAAGACGGGGAACATTCAGTACTTC
size: .; V: TRBV6-5; J: TRBJ1-2; D: .; CDR3: CASSYSTHGTYGYTF; DNA: TGTGCCAGCAGTTACTCGACACACGGCACCTATGGCTACACCTTC
size: .; V: TRBV15; J: TRBJ2-5; D: TRBD2; CDR3: CATSRLGTRGETQYF; DNA: TGTGCCACCAGCAGACTCGGGACTAGGGGAGAGACCCAGTACTTC
size: .; V: TRBV6-5; J: TRBJ1-6; D: .; CDR3: CASTLFGGGSPLHF; DNA: TGTGCCAGCACCTTGTTCGGGGGTGGATCACCCCTCCACTTT
size: .; V: TRBV5-1; J: TRBJ1-4; D: TRBD1; CDR3: CASNAQGGGKLFF; DNA: TGCGCCAGCAACGCACAGGGGGGTGGAAAACTGTTTTTT
size: .; V: TRBV5-1; J: TRBJ1-2; D: .; CDR3: CASSPPLRGSDYTF; DNA: TGCGCCAGCAGCCCACCCCTCCGAGGGAGCGACTACACCTTC
size: .; V: TRBV7-9; J: TRBJ2-1; D: TRBD2; CDR3: CASSETSGVLNEQFF; DNA: TGTGCCAGCAGCGAGACTAGCGGGGTCTTGAATGAGCAGTTCTTC
size: .; V: TRBV2; J: TRBJ1-3; D: .; CDR3: CATQGQARNTIYF; DNA: TGTGCCACCCAGGGGCAGGCCAGAAACACCATATATTTT
size: .; V: TRBV2; J: TRBJ2-2; D: .; CDR3: CASSEGQGGPYTGELFF; DNA: TGTGCCAGCAGTGAAGGGCAGGGCGGCCCTTACACCGGGGAGCTGTTTTTT
size: .; V: TRBV20-1; J: TRBJ2-1; D: TRBD2; CDR3: CSASGTSGENNEQFF; DNA: TGCAGTGCTAGTGGGACTAGCGGGGAGAACAATGAGCAGTTCTTC
size: .; V: TRBV5-1; J: TRBJ1-1; D: .; CDR3: CASARSSDGNTEAFF; DNA: TGCGCCAGCGCGAGGAGCAGCGATGGGAACACTGAAGCTTTCTTT
size: .; V: TRBV20-1; J: TRBJ2-6; D: .; CDR3: CSASTGAGANVLTF; DNA: TGCAGTGCTAGTACGGGGGCTGGGGCCAACGTCCTGACTTTC
size: .; V: TRBV4-3; J: TRBJ2-1; D: TRBD2; CDR3: CASSLGWGLAGGNEQFF; DNA: TGCGCCAGCAGCCTAGGCTGGGGACTAGCGGGGGGCAATGAGCAGTTCTTC
size: once; V: TRBV9; J: TRBJ2-2; D: .; CDR3: CASSVHPGAGELFF; DNA: TGTGCCAGCAGCGTACATCCGGGGGCCGGGGAGCTGTTTTTT
size: .; V: TRBV29-1; J: TRBJ1-5; D: .; CDR3: CSVAGVDSNQPQHF; DNA: TGCAGCGTTGCCGGGGTAGATAGCAATCAGCCCCAGCATTTT
size: .; V: TRBV30; J: TRBJ1-4; D: TRBD1; CDR3: CAWTGGFREKLFF; DNA: TGTGCCTGGACAGGGGGCTTTAGGGAAAAACTGTTTTTT
size: .; V: TRBV18; J: TRBJ2-5; D: .; CDR3: CASSPAAGRETQYF; DNA: TGTGCCAGCTCCCCCGCGGCGGGGCGGGAGACCCAGTACTTC
size: .; V: TRBV19; J: TRBJ2-7; D: .; CDR3: CASSRARGSEQYF; DNA: TGTGCCAGTAGTAGAGCCAGGGGCTCCGAGCAGTACTTC
size: .; V: TRBV4-1; J: TRBJ2-2; D: TRBD2; CDR3: CASSPSASGGVTGELFF; DNA: TGCGCCAGCAGCCCGTCGGCTAGCGGGGGAGTCACCGGGGAGCTGTTTTTT
size: .; V: TRBV6-5; J: TRBJ2-7; D: TRBD1; CDR3: CASSYGDRGYEQYF; DNA: TGTGCCAGCAGTTATGGGGACAGGGGTTACGAGCAGTACTTC
size: once; V: TRBV20-1; J: TRBJ1-1; D: .; CDR3: CSAVIGPEAFF; DNA: TGCAGTGCTGTTATTGGGCCTGAAGCTTTCTTT
size: .; V: TRBV10-3; J: TRBJ1-2; D: TRBD1; CDR3: CAISESGTGNGYTF; DNA: TGTGCCATCAGTGAGTCCGGGACAGGGAATGGCTACACCTTC
size: .; V: TRBV5-1; J: TRBJ2-5; D: .; CDR3: CASTTVGEETQYF; DNA: TGCGCCAGCACCACGGTAGGGGAAGAGACCCAGTACTTC
size: .; V: TRBV5-1; J: TRBJ1-2; D: .; CDR3: CASSNRGTVGYTF; DNA: TGCGCCAGCAGTAATCGGGGTACCGTCGGCTACACCTTC
size: .; V: TRBV5-8; J: TRBJ1-2; D: TRBD1; CDR3: CASSHRQGHGYTF; DNA: TGTGCCAGCAGCCACCGACAGGGACATGGCTACACCTTC
size: .; V: TRBV6-6; J: TRBJ1-4; D: .; CDR3: CASSYSGREKLFF; DNA: TGTGCCAGCAGTTACTCGGGGAGGGAAAAACTGTTTTTT
size: few; V: TRBV4-2; J: TRBJ1-1; D: TRBD1; CDR3: CASSQDPGGNTEAFF; DNA: TGTGCCAGCAGCCAAGACCCAGGGGGGAACACTGAAGCTTTCTTT
size: .; V: TRBV3-1/TRBV3-2; J: TRBJ2-1; D: TRBD2; CDR3: CASSQEQRASGDSYNEQFF; DNA: TGTGCCAGCAGCCAAGAGCAGAGGGCTAGCGGGGACTCCTACAATGAGCAGTTCTTC
size: .; V: TRBV7-9; J: TRBJ1-5; D: .; CDR3: CASSLGQTGGNQPQHF; DNA: TGTGCCAGCAGCTTAGGTCAAACCGGGGGCAATCAGCCCCAGCATTTT
size: .; V: TRBV11-1; J: TRBJ2-7; D: .; CDR3: CASSFSVSGYEQYF; DNA: TGTGCCAGCAGCTTTTCCGTCAGCGGCTACGAGCAGTACTTC
size: .; V: TRBV28; J: TRBJ2-2; D: .; CDR3: CASSLRFGELFF; DNA: TGTGCCAGCAGTTTACGGTTCGGGGAGCTGTTTTTT
size: .; V: TRBV2; J: TRBJ2-5; D: TRBD2; CDR3: CASSERGLAVETQYF; DNA: TGTGCCAGCAGTGAACGTGGACTAGCGGTAGAGACCCAGTACTTC
size: .; V: TRBV15; J: TRBJ1-4; D: TRBD1; CDR3: CATSRERQGWEKLFF; DNA: TGTGCCACCAGCAGAGAGAGACAGGGCTGGGAAAAACTGTTTTTT
size: .; V: TRBV7-2; J: TRBJ1-5; D: .; CDR3: CASSSRGGQPQHF; DNA: TGTGCCAGCAGCTCCCGCGGGGGGCAGCCCCAGCATTTT
size: .; V: TRBV10-2; J: TRBJ2-2; D: TRBD2; CDR3: CASSESGGPITGELFF; DNA: TGCGCCAGCAGTGAGTCGGGAGGGCCGATCACCGGGGAGCTGTTTTTT
size: .; V: TRBV6-1; J: TRBJ1-2; D: .; CDR3: CASSEIQGYYGYTF; DNA: TGTGCCAGCAGTGAAATCCAGGGGTACTATGGCTACACCTTC
size: .; V: TRBV10-3; J: TRBJ1-1; D: TRBD1; CDR3: CAIRQGLMNTEAFF; DNA: TGTGCCATCCGACAGGGATTGATGAACACTGAAGCTTTCTTT
size: .; V: TRBV5-6; J: TRBJ1-1; D: .; CDR3: CASSLGRGLEAFF; DNA: TGTGCCAGCAGCCTGGGGAGGGGTCTTGAAGCTTTCTTT
size: .; V: TRBV7-3; J: TRBJ2-3; D: TRBD2; CDR3: CASRRTSRARFGGNTQYF; DNA: TGTGCCAGCAGACGGACTAGCAGGGCTAGATTTGGGGGAAATACGCAGTATTTT
size: .; V: TRBV10-3; J: TRBJ1-1; D: .; CDR3: CAISEARVTEAFF; DNA: TGTGCCATCAGTGAGGCCAGGGTCACTGAAGCTTTCTTT
size: once; V: TRBV4-3; J: TRBJ2-7; D: TRBD1; CDR3: CASSQVGTGGNAYEQYF; DNA: TGCGCCAGCAGCCAAGTCGGGACAGGGGGAAATGCCTACGAGCAGTACTTC
size: .; V: TRBV24-1; J: TRBJ2-5; D: .; CDR3: CATSDPRVGVETQYF; DNA: TGTGCCACCAGTGATCCTCGAGTCGGGGTGGAGACCCAGTACTTC
size: few; V: TRBV10-1; J: TRBJ1-1; D: TRBD1; CDR3: CASRRDRNTEAFF; DNA: TGCGCCAGCAGACGGGACAGGAACACTGAAGCTTTCTTT
size: .; V: TRBV7-2; J: TRBJ1-5; D: .; CDR3: CASSYRVTTAINQPQHF; DNA: TGTGCCAGCAGCTACAGGGTTACGACGGCAATTAATCAGCCCCAGCATTTT
size: .; V: TRBV5-4; J: TRBJ2-5; D: TRBD1; CDR3: CASSQGQEETQYF; DNA: TGTGCCAGCAGCCAAGGACAGGAAGAGACCCAGTACTTC